Listed here are 10 T cell receptor beta chains from one sample, sequenced in a study of OX40 agonist ivuxolimab in advanced cancers. The protocol was immunoSEQ multiplex PCR, while the TCRdb copy is restricted to in-frame clones and leaves out a portion. The profile shows about 30,000 clones, approximately 86% of them singletons. The starting material was CD4+ or CD8+ T cells sorted from blood, obtained in a trial of the OX40 agonist ivuxolimab. The receptors shown here come from an adult with an advanced solid tumor such as melanoma, head and neck, liver or kidney cancer.

The chain joins TRBV21-1 to TRBJ2-3; no check of the table's D call, TRBD2, against the DNA was made. TRBV21-1 counts as a pseudogene. This CDR3 comprises 16 residues. The DNA of the CDR3 is TGTGCCAGCAGCAAAGGGGGGGTAGCGCCGACAGATACGCAGTATTTT. Translating it yields CASSKGGVAPTDTQYF.

The J gene is TRBJ2-7, the V gene TRBV23-1; D might be TRBD1 or TRBD2, each matching 5 bases. TRBV23-1 is noted as an ORF with a role that remains uncertain. The CDR3 is 16 amino acids. The V end was cut by 1 base, the J end by 6 bases, with 19 bases between. The CDR3 reads CASSQYRGPTRGEQYF. CDR3 sequence (DNA): TGCGCCAGCAGTCAATACCGGGGACCAACGAGGGGCGAGCAGTACTTC.

The genes are TRBV6-5 and TRBJ1-2; 7 bases fit TRBD1. The ends lost 5 bases at V and 4 bases at J; junction bases unmatched: 7. There are 14 residues in the CDR3. Germline CDR1 is MNHEY and CDR2 is SVGAGI. CDR3 bases: TGTGCCAGCAGTCAAGGGGGCGCGGGCTATGGCTACACCTTC. Its translation is CASSQGGAGYGYTF.

The chain joins TRBV11-2 to TRBJ2-3, with 7 bases identical to TRBD2. V gave up 2 bases and J gave up 0 bases; unmatched junction bases: 5. From germline, CDR1 is SGHAT and CDR2 FQNNGV. The CDR3 runs 16 residues. CDR3 DNA sequence: TGTGCCAGCAGCTTACGGAGCGGGGAGAGCACAGATACGCAGTATTTT. Its protein is CASSLRSGESTDTQYF.

This chain joins TRBV4-1 and TRBJ2-3, with D uncertain. Between the trimmed V and J ends, which lost 6 bases and 2 bases, there was a span of 15 bases. Germline V gene lookup returns CDR1 MGHRA and CDR2 YSYEKL. There are 15 residues in the CDR3. The CDR3 nucleotides are TGCGCCAGCAGGTTCACCGGGTCTTCCACAGATACGCAGTATTTT. It yields the protein CASRFTGSSTDTQYF.

The chain joins TRBV27 to TRBJ2-3; 11 bases are a match to TRBD2. V lost 7 bases, J lost 5 bases, and 17 bases stayed unmatched. This CDR3 comprises 18 residues. Germline values: CDR1 MNHEY, CDR2 SMNVEV (reference sequence). The CDR3 nucleotides read TGTGCCAGCACCCGCTTTAGCGGGGGGGCCGCCAGGGGAGATACGCAGTATTTT. This sequence encodes CASTRFSGGAARGDTQYF.

The chain combines TRBV28 with TRBJ2-5; tentative D call: TRBD1 (6 bases). CDR1 is MDHEN, CDR2 SYDVKM, per germline. The CDR3 has 13 residues. V was clipped by 6 bases and J by 5 bases, with 13 bases between them. CDR3 residues: CASRLQGTETQYF. CDR3 nucleotide sequence: TGTGCCAGCAGGCTACAGGGAACGGAGACCCAGTACTTC.

The J gene is TRBJ2-3, the V gene TRBV9; D call uncertain. CDR3 size: 16 residues. Trimming cost V 4 bases and J 2 bases, with 17 bases left between them. Germline V gene sequence: CDR1 SGDLS, CDR2 YYNGEE. The CDR3 sequence is CASSSPLMVSTDTQYF. The CDR3 DNA reads as TGTGCCAGCAGCTCCCCGCTAATGGTCTCCACAGATACGCAGTATTTT.

CDR3 loop: CASSPQNSYEQYF. CDR3 in DNA: TGTGCCAGCAGCCCCCAGAACTCCTACGAGCAGTACTTC. J is TRBJ2-7 and V is TRBV11-2; D gene ambiguous. Between the trimmed V and J ends, which lost 5 bases and 0 bases, there was a span of 8 bases. The CDR3 has 13 residues. In germline, CDR1 is SGHAT, CDR2 FQNNGV.

This chain connects TRBV5-8 to TRBJ1-5; unclear D gene. Germline V gene data show CDR1 as SGHTS and CDR2 as YDEGEE. The CDR3 is 14 amino acids. V was clipped by 7 bases and J by 6 bases, with 17 bases between them. CDR3 sequence: CASANQRAGQPQHF. CDR3 DNA: TGTGCCAGCGCCAACCAGAGGGCGGGTCAGCCCCAGCATTTT.